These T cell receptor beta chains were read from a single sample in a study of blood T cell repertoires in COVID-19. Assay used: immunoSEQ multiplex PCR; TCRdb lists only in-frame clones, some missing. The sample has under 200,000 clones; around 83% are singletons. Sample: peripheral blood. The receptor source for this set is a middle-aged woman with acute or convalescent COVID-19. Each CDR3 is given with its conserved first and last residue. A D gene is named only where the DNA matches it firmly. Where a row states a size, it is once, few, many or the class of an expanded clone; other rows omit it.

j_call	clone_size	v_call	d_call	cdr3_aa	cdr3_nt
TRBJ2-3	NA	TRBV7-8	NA	CASSLAAYITDTQYF	TGTGCCAGCAGCTTAGCGGCATATATCACAGATACGCAGTATTTT
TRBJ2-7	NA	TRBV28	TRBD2	CAHGGGALEEQYF	TGTGCCCACGGGGGGGGAGCCCTTGAGGAGCAGTACTTC
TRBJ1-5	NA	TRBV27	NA	CASSSDSFNQPQHF	TGTGCCAGCAGTTCGGACAGCTTCAATCAGCCCCAGCATTTT
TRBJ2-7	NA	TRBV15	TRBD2	CATSRDLTSGSYEQYF	TGTGCCACCAGCAGAGATCTCACTAGCGGGAGCTACGAGCAGTACTTC
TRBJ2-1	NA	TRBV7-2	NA	CASSFGYNEQFF	TGTGCCAGCAGCTTCGGGTACAATGAGCAGTTCTTC
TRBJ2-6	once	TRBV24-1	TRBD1	CATSDYNRGAGSGANVLTF	TGTGCCACCAGTGATTACAACAGGGGGGCCGGCTCTGGGGCCAACGTCCTGACTTTC
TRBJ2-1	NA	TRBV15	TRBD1	CATSIPWDSNNEQFF	TGTGCCACCAGCATCCCGTGGGACAGTAACAATGAGCAGTTCTTC
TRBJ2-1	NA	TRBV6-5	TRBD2	CASSILGLALNEQFF	TGTGCCAGCAGCATCCTGGGACTAGCGTTAAATGAGCAGTTCTTC
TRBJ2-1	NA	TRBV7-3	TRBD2	CASSPPGRYNEQFF	TGTGCCAGCAGCCCCCCCGGGAGGTACAATGAGCAGTTCTTC
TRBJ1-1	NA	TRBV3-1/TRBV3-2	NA	CASSQDWAMNTEAFF	TGTGCCAGCAGCCAAGATTGGGCCATGAACACTGAAGCTTTCTTT
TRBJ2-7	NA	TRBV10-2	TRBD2	CASRHMGAGGSYEQYF	TGCGCCAGCAGACATATGGGTGCGGGGGGATCCTACGAGCAGTACTTC
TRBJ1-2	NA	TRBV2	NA	CASSEVTTVGYTF	TGTGCCAGCAGTGAAGTTACGACAGTGGGCTACACCTTC
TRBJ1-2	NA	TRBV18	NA	CASSPGTTITNYGYTF	TGTGCCAGCTCACCAGGGACAACCATTACTAACTATGGCTACACCTTC
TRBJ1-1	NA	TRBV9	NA	CASSVRLDTEAFF	TGTGCCAGCAGCGTACGTCTAGACACTGAAGCTTTCTTT
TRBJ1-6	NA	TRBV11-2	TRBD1	CASSLGLGTGGSPLHF	TGTGCCAGCAGCTTAGGGCTTGGGACAGGGGGATCACCCCTCCACTTT
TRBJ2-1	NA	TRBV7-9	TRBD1	CASSVHPFRDRGHNEQFF	TGTGCCAGCAGCGTACACCCTTTCCGGGACAGGGGTCACAATGAGCAGTTCTTC
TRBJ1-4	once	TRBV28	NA	CASRGRQSFNEKLFF	TGTGCCAGCAGGGGCCGACAGTCCTTTAATGAAAAACTGTTTTTT
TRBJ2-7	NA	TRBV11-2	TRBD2	CASSFPTSGIYEQYF	TGTGCCAGCAGCTTCCCTACTAGCGGGATCTACGAGCAGTACTTC
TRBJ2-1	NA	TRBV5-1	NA	CASSLIGSSNEQFF	TGCGCCAGCAGCTTGATCGGGAGTAGCAATGAGCAGTTCTTC
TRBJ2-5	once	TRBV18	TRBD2	CASSPYQGGEETQYF	TGTGCCAGCTCACCGTACCAGGGAGGGGAGGAGACCCAGTACTTC
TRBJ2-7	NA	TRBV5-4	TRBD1	CASSTRQGSRYEQYF	TGTGCCAGCAGCACGCGACAGGGGAGCCGGTACGAGCAGTACTTC
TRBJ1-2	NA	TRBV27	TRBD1	CASSPRDRYGYTF	TGTGCCAGCAGTCCCCGGGACAGGTATGGCTACACCTTC
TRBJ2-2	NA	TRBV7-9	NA	CASSLGTVNTGELFF	TGTGCCAGCAGCTTAGGGACAGTTAACACCGGGGAGCTGTTTTTT
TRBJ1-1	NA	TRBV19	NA	CASSTTGPLNTEAFF	TGTGCCAGTAGTACAACAGGGCCTCTGAACACTGAAGCTTTCTTT
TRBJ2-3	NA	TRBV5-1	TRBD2	CASSSGGGIPTDTQYF	TGCGCCAGCAGCTCTGGCGGGGGTATTCCCACAGATACGCAGTATTTT